Reported below is one T cell receptor (beta chain). Its antigen is undetermined. This sample was included in a study of CD4+ T cells in melanoma. Study-level points and caveats: CD8+ T cell, macrophage and B cell function reportedly correlated with neoantigen-specific CD4+ T cells. In melanoma, neoantigen-specific CD4+ T cells reportedly differed in differentiation state.

The CDR3 covers 14 residues. The V gene end was trimmed by 9 bases and the J gene end by 2 bases; junction bases not matched to a gene: 9. Germline assignment: CDR1 MNHNY and CDR2 SVGAGI (reference sequence). Profiled with immunoSEQ multiplex PCR; TCRdb holds only in-frame clones, not every one. Here the sample spans more than 13,000 clones, 80% to 85% being singletons. The V and J genes are TRBV6-6 and TRBJ1-1; 7 positions agree with TRBD1. Sequencing was done on a sample of cells from a culture (not recorded whether cultured in vitro). The TCR sequence derives from a human donor with melanoma. Written as DNA, the CDR3 is TGTGCCAGTACTTCAGGGGGATTTAACACTGAAGCTTTCTTT. It specifies CASTSGGFNTEAFF.